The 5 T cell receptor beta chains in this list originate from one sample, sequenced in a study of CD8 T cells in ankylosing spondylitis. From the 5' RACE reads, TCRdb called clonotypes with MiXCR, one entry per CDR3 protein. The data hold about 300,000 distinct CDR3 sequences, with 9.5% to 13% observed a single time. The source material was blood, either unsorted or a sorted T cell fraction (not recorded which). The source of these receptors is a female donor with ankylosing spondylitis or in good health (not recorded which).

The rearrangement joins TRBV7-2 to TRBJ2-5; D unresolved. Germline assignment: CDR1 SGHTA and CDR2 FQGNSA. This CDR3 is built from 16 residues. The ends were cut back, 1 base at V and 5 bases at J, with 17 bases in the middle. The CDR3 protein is CASSLVLPPLGETQYF. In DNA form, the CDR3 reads TGTGCCAGCAGCTTAGTCCTCCCCCCGCTGGGGGAGACCCAGTACTTC.

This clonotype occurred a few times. The CDR3 loop is CASSPLPGTSYGYTF. Here the CDR3 DNA reads TGCGCCAGCAGCCCCCTGCCAGGGACCTCCTATGGCTACACCTTC. The V call is TRBV5-1, the J call TRBJ1-2; a weak D match, TRBD1 (5 bases). V was shortened by 4 bases and J by 4 bases, with 17 bases between the two germline ends. CDR1 is SGHRS and CDR2 is YFSETQ in the germline V gene. The CDR3 contains 15 residues.

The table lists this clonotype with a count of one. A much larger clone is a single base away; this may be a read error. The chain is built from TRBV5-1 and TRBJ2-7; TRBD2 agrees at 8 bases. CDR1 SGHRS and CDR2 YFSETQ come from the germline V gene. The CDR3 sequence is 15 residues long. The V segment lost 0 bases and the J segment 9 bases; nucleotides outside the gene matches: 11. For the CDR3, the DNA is TGCGCCAGCAGCTTGGTGGTAGCGGGGATGAACGCGCAGTACTTC. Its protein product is CASSLVVAGMNAQYF.

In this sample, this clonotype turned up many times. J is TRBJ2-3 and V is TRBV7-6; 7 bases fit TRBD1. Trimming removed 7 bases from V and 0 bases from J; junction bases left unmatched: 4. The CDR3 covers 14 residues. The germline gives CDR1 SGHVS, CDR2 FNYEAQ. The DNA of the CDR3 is TGTGCCAGCACCTTGGACAGGAGCACAGATACGCAGTATTTT. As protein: CASTLDRSTDTQYF.

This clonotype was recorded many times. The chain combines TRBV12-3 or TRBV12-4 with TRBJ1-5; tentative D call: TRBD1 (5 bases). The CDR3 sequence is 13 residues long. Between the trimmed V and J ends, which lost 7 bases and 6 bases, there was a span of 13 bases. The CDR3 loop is CASTLTEGQPQHF. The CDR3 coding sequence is TGTGCCAGCACCCTGACAGAAGGTCAGCCCCAGCATTTT.